This T cell receptor beta chain was sequenced in a study of identical twins. This clonotype was picked up many times. Using its own MiXCR run on the 5' RACE reads, TCRdb lists one record per CDR3 protein. This table has approximately 630,000 distinct CDR3 sequences, around 7.5% appearing once. V was cut by 2 bases and J by 4 bases, with 12 bases left in between. The CDR3 loop spans 14 amino acids. CDR1 SGHRS and CDR2 YFSETQ come from the germline V gene. The sample also formed part of further work on yellow fever vaccine responses in identical twins.

The sequence came from a woman in her late teens or twenties in good health. The sequenced sample was PBMCs. V gene TRBV5-1 combines with J gene TRBJ1-1; D gene uncertain. CDR3 coding DNA: TGCGCCAGCAGCTTCTCCAGGACGAGCACTGAAGCTTTCTTT. This encodes CASSFSRTSTEAFF.